This T cell receptor beta chain was identified during a study of T cell responses to AZD1222 COVID-19 vaccine. This CDR3 comprises 15 residues. V lost 1 base to trimming and J lost 1 base, with 8 bases between them. CDR1 is MNHNS and CDR2 is SASEGT in the germline V gene. Using immunoSEQ multiplex PCR, the repertoire was profiled, and TCRdb retains in-frame clones only, with some absent. The sample holds under 150,000 clones, approximately 93% seen once. Findings of the study overall: Seropositive AZD1222 recipients at baseline numbered only five or six.

Regarding this clone: The antigen remains unidentified.

This sample comprised peripheral blood, obtained on day 0 of AZD1222 vaccination. This chain uses TRBV6-1 with TRBJ2-1; possible D gene TRBD2, 6 bases. This TCR derives from an adult in good health. Written as DNA, the CDR3 is TGTGCCAGCAGTGAAGGGGCGGGGTCCTACAATGAGCAGTTCTTC. Protein: CASSEGAGSYNEQFF.